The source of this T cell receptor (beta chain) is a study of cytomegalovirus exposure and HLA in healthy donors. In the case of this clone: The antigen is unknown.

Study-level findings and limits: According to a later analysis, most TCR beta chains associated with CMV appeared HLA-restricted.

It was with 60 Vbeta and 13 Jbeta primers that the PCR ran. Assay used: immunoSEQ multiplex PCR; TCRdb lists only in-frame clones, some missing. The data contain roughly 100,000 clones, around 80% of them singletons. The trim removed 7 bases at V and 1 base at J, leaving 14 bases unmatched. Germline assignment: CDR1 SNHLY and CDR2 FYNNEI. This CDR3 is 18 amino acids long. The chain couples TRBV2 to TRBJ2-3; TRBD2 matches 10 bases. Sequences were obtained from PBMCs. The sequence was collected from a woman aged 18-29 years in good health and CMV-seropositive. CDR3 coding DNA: TGTGCCAGCACGTTTGGTAGCGGGGGGCGGCACGGCACAGATACGCAGTATTTT. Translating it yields CASTFGSGGRHGTDTQYF.